The entry below describes one T cell receptor (beta chain). The germline gives CDR1 SGHDT, CDR2 YYEEEE. With 4 bases removed from V and 4 bases from J, the gap between germline ends came to 11 bases. The CDR3 is 13 amino acids. Measured with immunoSEQ multiplex PCR; TCRdb has only the in-frame clones, and not every one. The sample gives more than 2,500 clones, 91% of which show up once; 4.5% to 6% is in the top ten. The data originate from a study of tumor T cells in aggressive B-cell lymphoma. The chain recombines TRBV5-6 with TRBJ1-2; TRBD1 might be the D (6 bases). The clonotype comes from an adult with diffuse large B cell lymphoma. The sample comprised tumor tissue. The CDR3 region has the DNA TGTGCCAGCAGCCGGGACACAGGCTATGGCTACACCTTC. This gives the protein CASSRDTGYGYTF.